The T cell receptor (beta chain) described here comes from a study of early T cells in non-severe SARS-CoV-2 infection. Across the whole study: Bulk RNA isolated from unsorted whole blood underwent sequencing; chains were not paired.

Germline values: CDR1 SEHNR, CDR2 FQNEAQ (reference sequence). V lost 6 bases, J lost 6 bases, and 12 bases lay in between. The CDR3 has 14 amino acids. This clonotype was recorded at least ten times. Individual cDNA molecules carried attached unique molecular identifiers. One entry per CDR3 protein, called by TCRdb with MiXCR from the 5' RACE reads. The table shows approximately 34,000 distinct CDR3 sequences, with 5% to 6.5% occurring only once. The specimen comprised whole blood, sampled at baseline. The chain carries TRBV7-9 and TRBJ1-6; the D is unclear. The source is an adult who was a healthcare worker with PCR-confirmed SARS-CoV-2 infection or an uninfected control (not recorded which). CDR3 DNA sequence: TGTGCCAGCAGAATCTACTCAATTAATTCACCCCTCCACTTT. This translates into CASRIYSINSPLHF.